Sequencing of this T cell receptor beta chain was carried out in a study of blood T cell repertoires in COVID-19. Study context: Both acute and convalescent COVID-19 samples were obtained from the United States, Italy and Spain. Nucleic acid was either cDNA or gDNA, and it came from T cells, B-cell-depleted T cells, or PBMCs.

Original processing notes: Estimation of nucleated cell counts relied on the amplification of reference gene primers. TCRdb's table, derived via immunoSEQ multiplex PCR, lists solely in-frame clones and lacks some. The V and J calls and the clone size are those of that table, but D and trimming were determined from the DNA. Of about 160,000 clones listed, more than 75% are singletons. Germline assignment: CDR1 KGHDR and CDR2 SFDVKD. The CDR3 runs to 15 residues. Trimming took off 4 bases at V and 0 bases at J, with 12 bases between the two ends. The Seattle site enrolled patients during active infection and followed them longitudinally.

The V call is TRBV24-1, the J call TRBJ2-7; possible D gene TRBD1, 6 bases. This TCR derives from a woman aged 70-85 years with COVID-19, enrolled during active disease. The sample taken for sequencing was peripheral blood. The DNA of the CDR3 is TGTGCCACCAGTGAGGATACAGGGAGCTCCTACGAGCAGTACTTC. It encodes CATSEDTGSSYEQYF.